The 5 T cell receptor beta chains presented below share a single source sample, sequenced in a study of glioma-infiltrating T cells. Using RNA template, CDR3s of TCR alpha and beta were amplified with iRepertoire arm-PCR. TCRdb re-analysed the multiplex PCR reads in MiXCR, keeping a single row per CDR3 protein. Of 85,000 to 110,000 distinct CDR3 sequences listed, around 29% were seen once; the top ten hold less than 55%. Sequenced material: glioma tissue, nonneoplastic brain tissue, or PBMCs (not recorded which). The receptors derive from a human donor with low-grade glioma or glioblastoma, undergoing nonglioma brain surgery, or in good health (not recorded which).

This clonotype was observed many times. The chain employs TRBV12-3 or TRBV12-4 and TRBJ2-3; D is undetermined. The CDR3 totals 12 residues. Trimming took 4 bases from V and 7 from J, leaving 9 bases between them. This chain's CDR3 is CASSSTRNTQYF. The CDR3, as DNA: TGTGCCAGCAGTTCAACTCGGAATACGCAGTATTTT.

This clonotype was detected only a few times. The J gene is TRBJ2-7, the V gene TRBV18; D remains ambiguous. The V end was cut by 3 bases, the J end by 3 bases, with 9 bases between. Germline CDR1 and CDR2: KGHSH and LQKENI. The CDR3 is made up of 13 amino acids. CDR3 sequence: CASSPIENYEQYF. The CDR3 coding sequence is TGTGCCAGCTCACCGATCGAAAACTACGAGCAGTACTTC.

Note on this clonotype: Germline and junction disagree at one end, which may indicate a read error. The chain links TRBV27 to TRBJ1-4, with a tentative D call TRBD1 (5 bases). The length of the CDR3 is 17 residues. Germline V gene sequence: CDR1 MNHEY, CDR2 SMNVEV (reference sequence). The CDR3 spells CASSSAGLVVSNEKLVF. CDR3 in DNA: TGTGCCAGCAGTTCGGCAGGGCTAGTTGTTTCAAATGAAAAACTGGTTTTT.

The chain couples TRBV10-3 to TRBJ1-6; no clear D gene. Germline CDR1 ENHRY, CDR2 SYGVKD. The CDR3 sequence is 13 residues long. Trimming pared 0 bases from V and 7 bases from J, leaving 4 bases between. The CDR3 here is CAISESENSPLHF. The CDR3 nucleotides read TGTGCCATCAGTGAGTCGGAGAATTCACCCCTCCACTTT.

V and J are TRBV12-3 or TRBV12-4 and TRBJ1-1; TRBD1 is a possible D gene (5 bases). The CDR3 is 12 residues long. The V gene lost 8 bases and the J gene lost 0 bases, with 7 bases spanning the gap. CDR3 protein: CASSDMNTEAFF. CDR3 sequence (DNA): TGTGCCAGCTCGGACATGAACACTGAAGCTTTCTTT.